A single sample is the source of the 25 T cell receptor beta chains below, sequenced in a study of shared clonotypes between healthy human individuals. Cells designated naive CD8 were CD45RO-negative and were positively selected for CCR7, with terminally differentiated effector memory CD45RA+ cells excluded. Measured with immunoSEQ multiplex PCR; TCRdb has only the in-frame clones, and not every one. The table shows millions of clones, with just under 95% occurring only once. Sequencing was performed on naive CD8+ T cells sorted from blood. Receptor source: a man aged 18-30 years in good health.

V and J are TRBV6-5 and TRBJ2-3; D is unresolved. V was pared by 5 bases and J by 3 bases, with 15 bases between. This CDR3 is built from 15 residues. The germline V gene encodes CDR1 MNHEY and CDR2 SVGAGI. The DNA of the CDR3 is TGTGCCAGCAGTCCAAACTTCATAAGGACAGATACGCAGTATTTT. This encodes CASSPNFIRTDTQYF.

The chain combines TRBV5-6 with TRBJ2-5; no definite D call. Germline V CDR1 and CDR2: SGHDT, YYEEEE. Trimming pared 4 bases from V and 5 bases from J, leaving 6 bases between. The CDR3 sequence is 11 residues long. DNA of the CDR3: TGTGCCAGCAGCGCCTCCGAGACCCAGTACTTC. Encoded protein: CASSASETQYF. The full variable domain, its missing parts supplied by reference TRBV5-6 and TRBJ2-5, is DAGVTQSPTHLIKTRGQQVTLRCSPKSGHDTVSWYQQALGQGPQFIFQYYEEEERQRGNFPDRFSGHQFPNYSSELNVNALLLGDSALYLCASSASETQYFGPGTRLLVL.

Notes on this clone: Relative to the germline gene, one junction end is altered; a read error may explain this. Other DNA sequences in the sample encode the same CDR3. The chain combines TRBV7-7 with TRBJ2-3; D remains unclear. Germline loops: CDR1 SSHAT, CDR2 FNYEAQ (reference sequence). This CDR3 spans 13 amino acids. CDR3 sequence (DNA): TGTGCTAGCAGCTTAGGTAGGACAGATACGCAGTATTTT. It codes for CASSLGRTDTQYF.

The chain couples TRBV4-1 to TRBJ2-2; 9 bases line up with TRBD1. With 3 bases clipped from V and 5 bases from J, the junction kept 13 bases outside the gene matches. The germline V gene has CDR1 MGHRA and CDR2 YSYEKL. The CDR3 spans 18 residues. The CDR3: CASSHDTPGQGYTGELFF. The CDR3 DNA follows: TGCGCCAGCAGCCACGACACCCCGGGACAGGGATATACCGGGGAGCTGTTTTTT.

This chain uses TRBV28 with TRBJ1-3; D is uncertain. V lost 4 bases and J lost 0, with 13 bases in between. CDR3 length: 16 residues. Germline lookup yields CDR1 MDHEN and CDR2 SYDVKM. The CDR3 sequence: CASSYSPVTSGNTIYF. The CDR3 nucleotides read TGTGCCAGCAGTTACTCCCCAGTAACCTCTGGAAACACCATATATTTT.

The chain employs TRBV28 and TRBJ1-1; D is undetermined. Germline V gives CDR1 MDHEN, CDR2 SYDVKM. The CDR3 consists of 15 residues. V lost 5 bases and J 4 bases, leaving 17 bases between the germline ends. The chain's CDR3 is CASSPPGEGSTEAFF. The CDR3 nucleotides read TGTGCCAGCAGTCCGCCCGGAGAGGGTAGCACTGAAGCTTTCTTT.

The rearrangement links TRBV5-1 to TRBJ2-7, with TRBD1 as a possible D gene (5 bases). Germline CDR1 and CDR2: SGHRS and YFSETQ. This CDR3 comprises 12 residues. The V and J ends lost 4 bases and 3 bases respectively, with 8 bases between them. In DNA form, the CDR3 reads TGCGCCAGCAGCGCGGACAACTACGAGCAGTACTTC. It translates to CASSADNYEQYF.

The chain couples TRBV28 to TRBJ2-3, with TRBD2 matching over 10 bases. The CDR3 covers 19 residues. J gave up 4 bases and V 6 bases, and 19 bases lay outside the gene matches. Germline CDR1 reads MDHEN; CDR2 reads SYDVKM. The CDR3: CASSLTTSVAGGGSDTQYF. CDR3 in DNA: TGTGCCAGCAGCCTTACAACTAGCGTAGCGGGGGGTGGATCAGATACGCAGTATTTT.

The chain links TRBV27 to TRBJ2-7, with TRBD2 matching over 9 bases. With V trimmed by 4 bases and J by 7 bases, 20 bases remained unmatched. CDR3 length equals 18 residues. Germline V lookup: CDR1 MNHEY, CDR2 SMNVEV (reference sequence). The CDR3: CASSSLSWGSGGLWEQYF. The CDR3 coding sequence is TGTGCCAGCAGTTCGCTCTCCTGGGGCAGCGGGGGGCTTTGGGAGCAGTACTTC.

The rearrangement joins TRBV5-1 to TRBJ1-5; 11 positions match TRBD1. V shed 3 bases and J 8 bases; nucleotides not matched to a gene: 7. CDR3 length equals 15 residues. The V gene's germline CDR1 is SGHRS and CDR2 YFSETQ. CDR3 in DNA: TGCGCCAGCAGCTGGATGGGACAGGGGGGCGAGCCCCAGCATTTT. Amino acid sequence: CASSWMGQGGEPQHF.

The count of this clone is one. The chain is built from TRBV6-1 and TRBJ2-7; possible D gene TRBD1, 5 bases. In germline, CDR1 is MNHNS, CDR2 SASEGT. This CDR3 has 17 amino acids. With 3 bases removed from V and 2 bases from J, the gap between germline ends came to 20 bases. CDR3 sequence: CASSDPYMTVTTYEQYF. CDR3 bases: TGTGCCAGCAGTGACCCCTATATGACAGTAACCACCTACGAGCAGTACTTC.

This chain connects TRBV19 to TRBJ2-7, with D possibly being TRBD1 (5 bases). V gave up 3 bases and J gave up 1 base, with 13 bases separating them. CDR1 LNHDA and CDR2 SQIVND come from the germline V gene (reference sequence). The CDR3 covers 15 residues. DNA of the CDR3: TGTGCCAGTAGTATTCTTGACAGAGGTTCCTACGAGCAGTACTTC. Amino acid sequence: CASSILDRGSYEQYF.

V is TRBV5-8 and J is TRBJ2-4; TRBD1 is a possible D gene (5 bases). Germline V gives CDR1 SGHTS, CDR2 YDEGEE. Trimming pared 3 bases from V and 12 bases from J, leaving 13 bases between. The CDR3 extends over 12 amino acids. CDR3 sequence (DNA): TGTGCCAGCAGCTCCCTACCAGGGCCTCAGTACTTC. Translating it yields CASSSLPGPQYF.

The chain is built from TRBV5-6 and TRBJ2-7; D is perhaps TRBD1 (6 bases). The germline V and J ends were trimmed by 4 bases and 4 bases, with 9 bases remaining between them. CDR1 and CDR2 (germline): SGHDT, YYEEEE. There are 12 residues in the CDR3. The CDR3 DNA reads TGTGCCAGCAGCCAGACAGGTTACGAGCAGTACTTC. This sequence encodes CASSQTGYEQYF.

This chain connects TRBV11-2 to TRBJ2-1, with 7 bases that match TRBD1. The CDR3 is 15 amino acids. V lost 4 bases and J lost 0; bases outside the gene matches: 3. Germline CDR1 reads SGHAT; CDR2 reads FQNNGV. In DNA form, the CDR3 reads TGTGCCAGCAGCTCCCGGGACAGCTCCTACAATGAGCAGTTCTTC. Translation gives CASSSRDSSYNEQFF.

This clone was observed a handful of times. The chain joins TRBV30 to TRBJ1-1, with TRBD1 as a possible D gene (6 bases). The germline V gene encodes CDR1 GTSNPN and CDR2 SVGIG (reference sequence). This CDR3 is 14 amino acids long. Deletions cut 3 bases from V and 7 bases from J, with 18 bases between. In nucleotides, the CDR3 is TGTGCCTGGAGGACAGGTTCTCGGGCAGGTGAAGCTTTCTTT. Translated, it gives CAWRTGSRAGEAFF.

V usage is TRBV10-3 and J usage is TRBJ2-2, with TRBD2 as a possible D gene (6 bases). This CDR3 comprises 14 residues. CDR1 and CDR2 from the germline V gene are ENHRY and SYGVKD. V was pared by 10 bases and J by 0 bases, with 12 bases between. CDR3 amino acids: CATRDATNTGELFF. DNA for the CDR3: TGTGCCACGCGGGACGCAACGAACACCGGGGAGCTGTTTTTT.

The chain couples TRBV13 to TRBJ1-1, with TRBD1 as a possible D gene (5 bases). CDR1 PRHDT and CDR2 FYEKMQ come from the germline V gene (reference sequence). V was clipped by 6 bases and J by 5 bases, with 10 bases between them. CDR3 length: 12 residues. Here the CDR3 DNA reads TGTGCCAGCAGATCAGGGAATACTGAAGCTTTCTTT. It translates to CASRSGNTEAFF. The full variable domain, its missing parts supplied by reference TRBV13 and TRBJ1-1, is AAGVIQSPRHLIKEKRETATLKCYPIPRHDTVYWYQQGPGQDPQFLISFYEKMQSDKGSIPDRFSAQQFSDYHSELNMSSLELGDSALYFCASRSGNTEAFFGQGTRLTVV.

The gene calls are TRBV11-2 and TRBJ2-1, with D possibly matching TRBD2 (6 bases). The V gene lost 2 bases and the J gene lost 4 bases, with 18 bases spanning the gap. Germline CDR1 and CDR2: SGHAT and FQNNGV. This CDR3 contains 17 residues. The CDR3 loop reads CASSLIRDSSGYNEQFF. CDR3 DNA: TGTGCCAGCAGCTTAATAAGGGACTCCTCCGGGTACAATGAGCAGTTCTTC.

The chain employs TRBV7-9 and TRBJ2-7, with 7 nucleotides matching TRBD1. The CDR3 sequence is 16 residues long. The junction had 15 bases not matched to a gene; V was cut back by 5 bases and J by 5 bases. Per germline, CDR1 SEHNR and CDR2 FQNEAQ (reference sequence). CDR3 nucleotide sequence: TGTGCCAGCAGCCCCGCTTTTAACAGGGGATACCACGAGCAGTACTTC. Its translation: CASSPAFNRGYHEQYF.

This chain uses TRBV18 with TRBJ1-4; D unresolved. CDR3 length: 18 residues. Germline V gene sequence: CDR1 KGHSH, CDR2 LQKENI. Deletions cut 6 bases from V and 0 bases from J, with 20 bases between. As DNA, the CDR3 is TGTGCCAGCTCGAAAAGTTCCCAGACTCTTCCAACTAATGAAAAACTGTTTTTT. Its protein is CASSKSSQTLPTNEKLFF.

V and J are TRBV7-8 and TRBJ2-1; D is unclear. V shed 1 base and J shed 12 bases, with 10 bases lying between them. CDR1 and CDR2 (germline): SGHVS, FQNEAQ. The CDR3 is 12 residues long. CDR3 DNA sequence: TGTGCCAGCAGCTTAGGAGAAAAGGGGCAGTTCTTC. This sequence encodes CASSLGEKGQFF. The full variable domain, in which reference TRBV7-8 and TRBJ2-1 provide the parts outside the CDR3, is GAGVSQSPRYKVAKRGQDVALRCDPISGHVSLFWYQQALGQGPEFLTYFQNEAQLDKSGLPSDRFFAERPEGSVSTLKIQRTQQEDSAVYLCASSLGEKGQFFGPGTRLTVL.

The rearrangement uses TRBV6-6 and TRBJ2-7; D not certain. Germline V gene data show CDR1 as MNHNY and CDR2 as SVGAGI (reference sequence). Deletions cut 2 bases from V and 0 bases from J, with 8 bases between. This CDR3 comprises 14 residues. This chain's CDR3 is CASSYMPSSYEQYF. CDR3 DNA sequence: TGTGCCAGCAGTTACATGCCCAGCTCCTACGAGCAGTACTTC.

The chain links TRBV11-3 to TRBJ2-3; D remains unclear. The CDR3 loop spans 13 amino acids. V was clipped by 2 bases and J by 6 bases, with 9 bases between them. Germline CDR1 reads SGHNT; CDR2 reads YENEEA. CDR3 bases: TGTGCCAGCAGCTTATCCGGCCGGGATACGCAGTATTTT. Translated: CASSLSGRDTQYF.

CDR3 protein: CASSEVGTSGRGYEQYF. The CDR3 DNA reads TGTGCCAGCAGCGAAGTCGGGACTAGCGGGAGAGGCTACGAGCAGTACTTC. The chain couples TRBV7-9 to TRBJ2-7, with 14 bases lining up with TRBD2. Unmatched junction bases numbered 9, after V lost 5 bases and J lost 3 bases. The germline gives CDR1 SEHNR, CDR2 FQNEAQ (reference sequence). This CDR3 has 17 amino acids.